Listed below are T cell receptor beta chains from one sample, sequenced in a study of cytomegalovirus exposure and HLA in healthy donors. Profiled with immunoSEQ multiplex PCR; TCRdb holds only in-frame clones, not every one. The sample contains about 270,000 clones, roughly 70% of which appear only once. The sequencing sample was made of PBMCs. The origin of the receptors is a female donor in good health and CMV-seronegative. Both conserved end residues are trimmed from each CDR3. Each record gives: CDR3 length, V gene, J gene, CDR3 protein.

cdr3_length: 12
v_call: TRBV29-1
j_call: TRBJ2-4
cdr3_aa: SVHSGRNKNIQY

cdr3_length: 12
v_call: TRBV7-9
j_call: TRBJ2-5
cdr3_aa: ASSLVVGQETQY

cdr3_length: 10
v_call: TRBV29-1
j_call: TRBJ2-1
cdr3_aa: SVSGRNNEQF

cdr3_length: 12
v_call: TRBV6-5
j_call: TRBJ1-1
cdr3_aa: ASTEQGESTEAF

cdr3_length: 16
v_call: TRBV11-3
j_call: TRBJ2-3
cdr3_aa: ASSFGEGAERRADTQY

cdr3_length: 11
v_call: TRBV30
j_call: TRBJ1-4
cdr3_aa: AWSRDRNEKLF

cdr3_length: 12
v_call: TRBV5-8
j_call: TRBJ2-1
cdr3_aa: ASSLGDSYNEQF

cdr3_length: 13
v_call: TRBV10-1
j_call: NA
cdr3_aa: ASRAGTGDSYEQY

cdr3_length: 12
v_call: TRBV7-9
j_call: TRBJ2-7
cdr3_aa: ASSPDRGAYEQY

cdr3_length: 11
v_call: TRBV6-1
j_call: TRBJ2-2
cdr3_aa: ASSEVGHGELF

cdr3_length: 11
v_call: TRBV18
j_call: TRBJ1-1
cdr3_aa: ASSPGTDTEAF

cdr3_length: 16
v_call: TRBV5-1
j_call: TRBJ2-1
cdr3_aa: ASSLLAGEFGSYNEQF

cdr3_length: 11
v_call: TRBV19
j_call: TRBJ1-5
cdr3_aa: ASSTQRDQPQH

cdr3_length: 11
v_call: TRBV27
j_call: TRBJ2-7
cdr3_aa: ASSLQGMGEQY

cdr3_length: 13
v_call: TRBV28
j_call: TRBJ2-6
cdr3_aa: ASSNDRGGANVLT

cdr3_length: 8
v_call: TRBV7-9
j_call: TRBJ1-1
cdr3_aa: ASSSTEAF

cdr3_length: 14
v_call: TRBV27
j_call: TRBJ2-7
cdr3_aa: ASSYEGLAGSYEQY

cdr3_length: 14
v_call: TRBV13
j_call: TRBJ2-3
cdr3_aa: ASSSRLMAAVDTQY

cdr3_length: 11
v_call: TRBV6-1
j_call: TRBJ2-7
cdr3_aa: ASSVGGYYEQY

cdr3_length: 12
v_call: TRBV7-9
j_call: TRBJ1-5
cdr3_aa: ASSAGTGDQPQH

cdr3_length: 11
v_call: TRBV5-6
j_call: TRBJ1-1
cdr3_aa: ASSLGLNTEAF

cdr3_length: 13
v_call: TRBV6-1
j_call: TRBJ2-7
cdr3_aa: ASSEDTGLRDEQY

cdr3_length: 15
v_call: TRBV18
j_call: TRBJ2-3
cdr3_aa: ASSRTTGISSTDTQY

cdr3_length: 14
v_call: TRBV14
j_call: TRBJ2-4
cdr3_aa: ASSQWQGKGPLVQY

cdr3_length: 10
v_call: TRBV19
j_call: TRBJ2-5
cdr3_aa: ASSISKETQY

cdr3_length: 10
v_call: TRBV10-3
j_call: TRBJ2-2
cdr3_aa: AAGGNTGELF

cdr3_length: 12
v_call: TRBV5-1
j_call: TRBJ2-1
cdr3_aa: ASSGLAGRNEQF

cdr3_length: 16
v_call: TRBV4-2
j_call: TRBJ2-1
cdr3_aa: ASSQDHVLPGGNNEQF

cdr3_length: 13
v_call: TRBV27
j_call: TRBJ2-5
cdr3_aa: ASSLSAGAGETQY

cdr3_length: 15
v_call: TRBV19
j_call: TRBJ1-1
cdr3_aa: ASSFAQLWVGGAEAF

cdr3_length: 13
v_call: TRBV5-4
j_call: TRBJ2-3
cdr3_aa: ATQPGRERADTQY

cdr3_length: 8
v_call: TRBV20-1
j_call: TRBJ1-1
cdr3_aa: GTGDTEAF

cdr3_length: 13
v_call: TRBV5-4
j_call: TRBJ2-7
cdr3_aa: ASSGGGSGNYEQY

cdr3_length: 11
v_call: TRBV6-1
j_call: TRBJ2-7
cdr3_aa: ASSEANPGEEY

cdr3_length: 11
v_call: TRBV7-3
j_call: TRBJ2-1
cdr3_aa: ASSGQVYNEQF

cdr3_length: 15
v_call: TRBV15
j_call: TRBJ2-2
cdr3_aa: ATSRARTGLNTGELF

cdr3_length: 13
v_call: TRBV21-1
j_call: TRBJ1-1
cdr3_aa: ASSKAREGNTEAF

cdr3_length: 12
v_call: TRBV5-1
j_call: TRBJ2-1
cdr3_aa: ASSLTPGHHEQF

cdr3_length: 15
v_call: TRBV12-5
j_call: TRBJ2-2
cdr3_aa: ASGLTTSLGTTGELF

cdr3_length: 13
v_call: TRBV18
j_call: TRBJ2-1
cdr3_aa: ASSLRAGEDNEQF

cdr3_length: 12
v_call: TRBV7-2
j_call: TRBJ1-3
cdr3_aa: ASGGFKTGNTIY

cdr3_length: 15
v_call: TRBV5-1
j_call: TRBJ2-5
cdr3_aa: ASSLEGQGVSQETQY

cdr3_length: 12
v_call: TRBV6-1
j_call: TRBJ1-2
cdr3_aa: ASSAGQGNYGYT

cdr3_length: 12
v_call: TRBV11-2
j_call: TRBJ2-2
cdr3_aa: ASSLSRNTGELF

cdr3_length: 13
v_call: TRBV6-1
j_call: TRBJ2-7
cdr3_aa: ASSESQGQLYEQY

cdr3_length: 11
v_call: TRBV19
j_call: TRBJ2-5
cdr3_aa: ASRDRGQETQY

cdr3_length: 12
v_call: TRBV19
j_call: TRBJ2-1
cdr3_aa: ASSIVASSNEQF

cdr3_length: 11
v_call: TRBV18
j_call: TRBJ1-5
cdr3_aa: ASSPHPDQPQH